These 11 T cell receptor beta chains share one sample of origin, sequenced in a study of T cell repertoires in cytomegalovirus infection. TCRdb passed the reads through MiXCR, listing each CDR3 protein once. The repertoire consists of 70,000 to 95,000 distinct CDR3 sequences, with roughly 29% occurring once and the leading ten covering roughly 70%. Antigens for these TCRs are unknown. The sequencing used CD8+ T cells from cultured PBMCs, collected from culture after CMV antigen stimulation. These TCRs come from a human donor in good health (CMV status not recorded). Some clones in this sample may be carry-over from other donors' samples.

This clonotype was recorded at least ten times. V and J are TRBV28 and TRBJ2-7; D not certain. Trimming left V 4 bases short and J 1 base short, with 5 bases between. The germline gives CDR1 MDHEN, CDR2 SYDVKM. This CDR3 contains 12 residues. The chain's CDR3 is CASSSDSYEQYF. The CDR3, as DNA: TGTGCCAGCAGTTCGGATTCCTACGAGCAGTACTTC.

The J gene is TRBJ2-7, the V gene TRBV27; D remains ambiguous. The CDR3 sequence is 14 residues long. The V end was cut by 0 bases, the J end by 0 bases, with 6 bases between. Germline CDR1 MNHEY, CDR2 SMNVEV (reference sequence). CDR3 bases: TGTGCCAGCAGTTTATCACCGGTCTCCTACGAGCAGTACTTC. Its protein is CASSLSPVSYEQYF.

This chain uses TRBV7-8 with TRBJ2-3, with 8 positions matching TRBD2. V gave up 1 base and J gave up 1 base; unmatched junction bases: 13. Germline V CDR1 and CDR2: SGHVS, FQNEAQ. This CDR3 spans 19 amino acids. The CDR3, as DNA: TGTGCCAGCAGCTTAGTGGTGGGGACCGATAGCGGGGGCACAGATACGCAGTATTTT. Protein product: CASSLVVGTDSGGTDTQYF.

This clonotype was counted only a few times. The chain carries TRBV12-3 or TRBV12-4 and TRBJ1-5; 8 nucleotides align to TRBD1. The V segment lost 5 bases and the J segment 6 bases; nucleotides outside the gene matches: 9. CDR3 length: 15 amino acids. The CDR3 DNA reads TGTGCCAGCAGTCTCACAGGGGGAAGGAGTCAGCCCCAGCATTTT. This encodes CASSLTGGRSQPQHF.

The chain has TRBV7-9 and TRBJ2-2; no reliable D call. V was pared by 2 bases and J by 5 bases, with 3 bases between. This CDR3 region has 12 residues. Germline lookup yields CDR1 SEHNR and CDR2 FQNEAQ (reference sequence). CDR3 nucleotides: TGTGCCAGCAGCTTAATGACCGGGGAGCTGTTTTTT. It yields the protein CASSLMTGELFF.

The chain links TRBV4-2 to TRBJ2-1; D gene unclear. Trimming took 0 bases from V and 5 from J, leaving 11 bases between them. Germline V lookup: CDR1 LGHNA, CDR2 YNFKEQ. This CDR3 region has 15 residues. The CDR3: CASSQEQQIDNEQFF. Written as DNA, the CDR3 is TGTGCCAGCAGCCAAGAACAGCAGATAGACAATGAGCAGTTCTTC.

This clonotype was observed a single time. The J gene is TRBJ2-7, the V gene TRBV28, with D possibly being TRBD1 or TRBD2 (6 bases each). CDR1 is MDHEN, CDR2 SYDVKM, per germline. Trimming removed 2 bases from V and 4 bases from J, with 15 bases in between. This CDR3 is built from 15 residues. Here the CDR3 DNA reads TGTGCCAGCAGTTTAGGGGGGCAAACCGGGTACGAGCAGTACTTC. Translated: CASSLGGQTGYEQYF.

Many counts were recorded for this clonotype. The CDR3 protein is CASTLPQGIWETQYF. The CDR3 nucleotides are TGTGCCAGCACCCTACCCCAGGGGATCTGGGAGACCCAGTACTTC. V gene TRBV7-9 combines with J gene TRBJ2-5; D is perhaps TRBD1 (6 bases). Trimming stripped 7 bases from V and 5 bases from J, with 20 bases between. The CDR3 has 15 residues. CDR1 is SEHNR, CDR2 FQNEAQ, per germline (reference sequence).

This clonotype was seen only a few times. The V call is TRBV7-6, the J call TRBJ2-7; possible D gene TRBD2, 7 bases. CDR3 length: 15 amino acids. Trimming cost V 5 bases and J 5 bases, with 19 bases left between them. Germline V gene sequence: CDR1 SGHVS, CDR2 FNYEAQ. The CDR3, as DNA: TGTGCCAGCAGCCCGACGGGGGGCCATGGGGACGAGCAGTACTTC. This encodes CASSPTGGHGDEQYF. The variable domain in full, with the rest retrieved from reference TRBV7-6 and TRBJ2-7, is GAGVSQSPRYKVTKRGQDVALRCDPISGHVSLYWYRQALGQGPEFLTYFNYEAQQDKSGLPNDRFSAERPEGSISTLTIQRTEQRDSAMYRCASSPTGGHGDEQYFGPGTRLTVT.

This sequence joins TRBV28 and TRBJ2-7; D not resolved. Germline loops: CDR1 MDHEN, CDR2 SYDVKM. Trimming shortened V by 7 bases and J by 4 bases, and 11 bases separated the two germline ends. The CDR3 is 12 residues long. The CDR3: CASNYDPYEQYF. The CDR3 DNA follows: TGTGCCAGCAACTATGACCCTTACGAGCAGTACTTC.

Details on this clonotype: At one boundary the junction diverges from the germline segment, which might be a read error. In DNA, the CDR3 is TGTGCCACCAATGATGGGCGGGGGTACACCGGGGAGCTGTTTTTT. Translation gives CATNDGRGYTGELFF. The V call is TRBV24-1, the J call TRBJ2-2, with TRBD2 identical over 7 bases. The CDR3 is 15 residues long. The germline CDR1 and CDR2 sequences are KGHDR and SFDVKD.